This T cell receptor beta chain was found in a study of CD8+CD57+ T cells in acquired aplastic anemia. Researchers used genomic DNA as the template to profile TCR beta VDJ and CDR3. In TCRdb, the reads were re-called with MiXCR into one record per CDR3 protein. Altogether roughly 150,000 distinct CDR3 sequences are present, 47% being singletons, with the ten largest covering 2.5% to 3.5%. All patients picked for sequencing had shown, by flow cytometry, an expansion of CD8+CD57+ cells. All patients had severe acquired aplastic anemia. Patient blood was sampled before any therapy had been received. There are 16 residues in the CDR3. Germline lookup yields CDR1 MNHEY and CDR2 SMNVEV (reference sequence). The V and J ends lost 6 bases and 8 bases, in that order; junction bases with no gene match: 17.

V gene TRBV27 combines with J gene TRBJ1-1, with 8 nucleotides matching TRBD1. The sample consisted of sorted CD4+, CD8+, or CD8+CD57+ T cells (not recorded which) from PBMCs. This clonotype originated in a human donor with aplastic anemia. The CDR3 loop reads CASRSRTGTGRGEAFF. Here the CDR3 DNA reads TGTGCCAGCAGATCCAGAACCGGGACAGGTCGAGGGGAAGCTTTCTTT.